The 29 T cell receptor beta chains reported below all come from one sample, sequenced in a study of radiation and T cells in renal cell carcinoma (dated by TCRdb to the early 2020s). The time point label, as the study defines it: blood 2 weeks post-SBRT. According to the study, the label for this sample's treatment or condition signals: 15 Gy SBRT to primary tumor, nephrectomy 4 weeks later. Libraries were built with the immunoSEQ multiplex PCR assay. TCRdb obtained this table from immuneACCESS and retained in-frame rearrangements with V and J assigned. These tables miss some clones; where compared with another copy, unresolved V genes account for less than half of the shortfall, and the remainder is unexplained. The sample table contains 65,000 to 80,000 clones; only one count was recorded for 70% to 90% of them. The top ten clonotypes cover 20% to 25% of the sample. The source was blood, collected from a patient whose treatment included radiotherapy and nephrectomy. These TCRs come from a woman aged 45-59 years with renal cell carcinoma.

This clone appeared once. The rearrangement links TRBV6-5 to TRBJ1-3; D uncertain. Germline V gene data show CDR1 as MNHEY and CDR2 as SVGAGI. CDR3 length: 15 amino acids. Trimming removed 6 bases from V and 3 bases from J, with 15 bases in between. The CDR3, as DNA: TGTGCCAGCAGCCTACACCATACCCTTGGAAACACCATATATTTT. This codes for CASSLHHTLGNTIYF.

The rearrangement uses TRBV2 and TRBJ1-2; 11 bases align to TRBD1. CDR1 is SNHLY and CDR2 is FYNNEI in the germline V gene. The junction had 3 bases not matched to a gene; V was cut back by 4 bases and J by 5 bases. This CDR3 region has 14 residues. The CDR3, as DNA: TGTGCCAGCAGTGGTGGACAGGGGGCGTATGGCTACACCTTC. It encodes CASSGGQGAYGYTF.

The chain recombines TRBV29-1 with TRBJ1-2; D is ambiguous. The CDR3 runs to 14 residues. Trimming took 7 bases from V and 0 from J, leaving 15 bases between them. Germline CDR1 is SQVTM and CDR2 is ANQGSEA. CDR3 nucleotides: TGCAGCGCGATTACCCGGAAAGCTAACTATGGCTACACCTTC. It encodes CSAITRKANYGYTF.

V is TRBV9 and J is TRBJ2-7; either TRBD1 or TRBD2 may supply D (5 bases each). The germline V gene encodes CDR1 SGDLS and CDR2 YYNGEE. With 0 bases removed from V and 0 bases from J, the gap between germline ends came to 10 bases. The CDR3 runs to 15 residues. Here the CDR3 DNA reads TGTGCCAGCAGCGTAGGTAGCGACAGCTCCTACGAGCAGTACTTC. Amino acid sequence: CASSVGSDSSYEQYF.

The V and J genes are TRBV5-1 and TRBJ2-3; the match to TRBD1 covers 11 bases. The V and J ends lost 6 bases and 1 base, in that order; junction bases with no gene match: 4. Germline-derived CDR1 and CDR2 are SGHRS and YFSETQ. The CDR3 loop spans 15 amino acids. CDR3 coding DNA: TGCGCCAGCATCGAGGGACAGGGGGGCACAGATACGCAGTATTTT. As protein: CASIEGQGGTDTQYF.

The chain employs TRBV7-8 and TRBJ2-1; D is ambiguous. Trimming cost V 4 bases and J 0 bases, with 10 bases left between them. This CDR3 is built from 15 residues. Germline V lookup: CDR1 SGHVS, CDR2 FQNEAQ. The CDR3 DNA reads TGTGCCAGCAGCTCCGACACCCGCTCCTACAATGAGCAGTTCTTC. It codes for CASSSDTRSYNEQFF.

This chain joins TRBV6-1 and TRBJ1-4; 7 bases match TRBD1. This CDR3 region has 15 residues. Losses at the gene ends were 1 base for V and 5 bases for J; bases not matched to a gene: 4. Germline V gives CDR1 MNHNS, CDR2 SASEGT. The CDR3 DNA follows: TGTGCCAGCAGTGAAGTGCGGGGACAGAATGAAAAACTGTTTTTT. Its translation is CASSEVRGQNEKLFF.

DNA for the CDR3: TGTGCCAGCAGCCCGAGGGACCCCGGACGTCCCGGGGAGCTGTTTTTT. Translation: CASSPRDPGRPGELFF. The V and J genes are TRBV7-9 and TRBJ2-2, with D tentatively TRBD1 or TRBD2 (5 bases each). Trimming took off 5 bases at V and 6 bases at J, with 19 bases between the two ends. This CDR3 contains 16 residues. Germline V lookup: CDR1 SEHNR, CDR2 FQNEAQ (reference sequence).

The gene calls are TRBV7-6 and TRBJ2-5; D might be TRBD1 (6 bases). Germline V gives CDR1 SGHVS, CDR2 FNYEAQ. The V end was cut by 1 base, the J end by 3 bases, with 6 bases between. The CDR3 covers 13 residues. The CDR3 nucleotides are TGTGCCAGCAGCTTAGACAGGGAAGAGACCCAGTACTTC. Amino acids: CASSLDREETQYF.

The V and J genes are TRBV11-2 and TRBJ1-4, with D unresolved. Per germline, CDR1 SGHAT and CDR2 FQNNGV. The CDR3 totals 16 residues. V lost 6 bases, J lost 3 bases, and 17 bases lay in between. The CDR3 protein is CASSPSPLEANEKLFF. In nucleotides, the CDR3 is TGTGCCAGCAGTCCTAGCCCCCTAGAGGCTAATGAAAAACTGTTTTTT.

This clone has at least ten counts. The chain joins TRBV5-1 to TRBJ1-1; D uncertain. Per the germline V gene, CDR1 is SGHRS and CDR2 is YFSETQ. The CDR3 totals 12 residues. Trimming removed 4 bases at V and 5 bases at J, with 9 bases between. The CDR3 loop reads CASSQTTTEAFF. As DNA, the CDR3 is TGCGCCAGCAGCCAGACAACAACTGAAGCTTTCTTT. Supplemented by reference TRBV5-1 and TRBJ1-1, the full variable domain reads KAGVTQTPRYLIKTRGQQVTLSCSPISGHRSVSWYQQTPGQGLQFLFEYFSETQRNKGNFPGRFSGRQFSNSRSEMNVSTLELGDSALYLCASSQTTTEAFFGQGTRLTVV.

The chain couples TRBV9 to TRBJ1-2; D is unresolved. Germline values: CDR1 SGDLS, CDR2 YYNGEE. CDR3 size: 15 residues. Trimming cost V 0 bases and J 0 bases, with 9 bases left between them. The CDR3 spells CASSVEVGPNYGYTF. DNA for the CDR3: TGTGCCAGCAGCGTAGAGGTAGGCCCTAACTATGGCTACACCTTC.

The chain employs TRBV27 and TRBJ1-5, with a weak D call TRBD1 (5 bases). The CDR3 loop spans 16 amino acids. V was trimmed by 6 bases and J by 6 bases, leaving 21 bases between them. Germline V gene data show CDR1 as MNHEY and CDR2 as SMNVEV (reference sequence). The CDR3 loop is CASRQSGLPVGQPQHF. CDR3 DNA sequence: TGTGCCAGCAGACAATCGGGACTCCCGGTGGGTCAGCCCCAGCATTTT.

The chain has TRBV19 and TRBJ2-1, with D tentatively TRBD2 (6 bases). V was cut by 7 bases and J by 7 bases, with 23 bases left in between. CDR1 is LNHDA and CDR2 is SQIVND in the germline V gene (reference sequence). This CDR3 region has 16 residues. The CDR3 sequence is CASTVNRDSEGNEQFF. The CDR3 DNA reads TGTGCCAGTACCGTGAACCGGGACTCCGAGGGGAATGAGCAGTTCTTC.

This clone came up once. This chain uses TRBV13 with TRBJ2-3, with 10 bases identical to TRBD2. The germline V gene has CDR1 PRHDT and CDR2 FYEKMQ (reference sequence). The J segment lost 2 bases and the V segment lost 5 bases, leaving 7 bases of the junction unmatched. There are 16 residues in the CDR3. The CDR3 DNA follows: TGTGCCAGCAGCCCCGGGACTAGCGCTTCCACAGATACGCAGTATTTT. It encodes CASSPGTSASTDTQYF.

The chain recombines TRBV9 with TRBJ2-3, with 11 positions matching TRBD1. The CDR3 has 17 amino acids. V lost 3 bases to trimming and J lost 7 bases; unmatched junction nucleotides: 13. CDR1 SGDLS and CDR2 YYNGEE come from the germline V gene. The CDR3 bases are TGTGCCAGCAGCGCCCCAACCCGGGACAGGGGGGGGTATACGCAGTATTTT. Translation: CASSAPTRDRGGYTQYF.

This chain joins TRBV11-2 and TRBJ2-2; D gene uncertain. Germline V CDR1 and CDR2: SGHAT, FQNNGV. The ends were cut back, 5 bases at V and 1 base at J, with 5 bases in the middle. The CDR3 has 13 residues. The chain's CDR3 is CASSAQNTGELFF. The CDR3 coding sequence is TGTGCCAGCAGCGCACAGAACACCGGGGAGCTGTTTTTT. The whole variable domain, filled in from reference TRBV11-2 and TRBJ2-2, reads EAGVAQSPRYKIIEKRQSVAFWCNPISGHATLYWYQQILGQGPKLLIQFQNNGVVDDSQLPKDRFSAERLKGVDSTLKIQPAKLEDSAVYLCASSAQNTGELFFGEGSRLTVL.

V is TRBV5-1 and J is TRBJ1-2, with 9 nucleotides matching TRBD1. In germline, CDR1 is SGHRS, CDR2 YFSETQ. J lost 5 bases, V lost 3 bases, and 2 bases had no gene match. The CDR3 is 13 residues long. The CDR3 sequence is CASSWGQGYGYTF. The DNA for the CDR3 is TGCGCCAGCAGCTGGGGACAGGGATATGGCTACACCTTC.

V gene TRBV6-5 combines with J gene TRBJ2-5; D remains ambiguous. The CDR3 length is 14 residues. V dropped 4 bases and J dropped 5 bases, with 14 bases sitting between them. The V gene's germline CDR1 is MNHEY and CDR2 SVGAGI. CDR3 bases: TGTGCCAGCAGTTCGCCCCTCGCCGGGGAGACCCAGTACTTC. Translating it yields CASSSPLAGETQYF.

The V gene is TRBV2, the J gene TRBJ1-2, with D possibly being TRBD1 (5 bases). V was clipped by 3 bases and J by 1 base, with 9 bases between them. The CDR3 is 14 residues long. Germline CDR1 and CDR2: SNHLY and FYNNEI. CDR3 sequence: CASSDRGNNYGYTF. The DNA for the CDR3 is TGTGCCAGCAGTGACCGGGGGAATAACTATGGCTACACCTTC. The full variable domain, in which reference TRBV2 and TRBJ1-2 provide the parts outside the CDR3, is EPEVTQTPSHQVTQMGQEVILRCVPISNHLYFYWYRQILGQKVEFLVSFYNNEISEKSEIFDDQFSVERPDGSNFTLKIRSTKLEDSAMYFCASSDRGNNYGYTFGSGTRLTVV.

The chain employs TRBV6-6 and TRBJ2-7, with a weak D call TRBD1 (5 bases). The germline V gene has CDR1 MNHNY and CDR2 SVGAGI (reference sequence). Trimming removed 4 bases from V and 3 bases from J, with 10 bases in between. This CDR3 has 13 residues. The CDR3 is CASSFQTVYEQYF. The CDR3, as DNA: TGTGCCAGCAGTTTCCAGACAGTCTACGAGCAGTACTTC.

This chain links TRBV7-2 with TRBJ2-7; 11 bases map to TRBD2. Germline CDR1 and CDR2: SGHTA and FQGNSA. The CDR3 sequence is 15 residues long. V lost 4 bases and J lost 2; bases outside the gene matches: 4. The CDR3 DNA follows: TGTGCCAGCAGCTCCAGGACTAGCGGGCCCTACGAGCAGTACTTC. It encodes CASSSRTSGPYEQYF.

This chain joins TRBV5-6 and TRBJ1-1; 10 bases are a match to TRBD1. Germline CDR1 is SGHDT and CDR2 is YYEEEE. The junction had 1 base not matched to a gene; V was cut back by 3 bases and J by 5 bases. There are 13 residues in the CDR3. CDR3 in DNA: TGTGCCAGCAGCTGGGACAGGGGTACTGAAGCTTTCTTT. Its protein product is CASSWDRGTEAFF.

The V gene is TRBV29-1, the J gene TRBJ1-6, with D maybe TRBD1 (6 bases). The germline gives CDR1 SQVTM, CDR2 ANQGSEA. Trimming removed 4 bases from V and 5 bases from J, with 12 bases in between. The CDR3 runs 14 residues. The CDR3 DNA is TGCAGCGTTGCTGTGGACAGCCATAATTCACCCCTCCACTTT. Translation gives CSVAVDSHNSPLHF. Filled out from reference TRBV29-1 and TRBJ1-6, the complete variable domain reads SAVISQKPSRDICQRGTSLTIQCQVDSQVTMMFWYRQQPGQSLTLIATANQGSEATYESGFVIDKFPISRPNLTFSTLTVSNMSPEDSSIYLCSVAVDSHNSPLHFGNGTRLTVT.

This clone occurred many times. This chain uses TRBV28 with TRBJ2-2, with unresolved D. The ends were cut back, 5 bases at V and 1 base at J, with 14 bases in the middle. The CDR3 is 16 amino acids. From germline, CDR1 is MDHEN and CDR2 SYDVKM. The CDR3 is CASSRKPNLNTGELFF. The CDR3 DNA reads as TGTGCCAGCAGTCGAAAACCTAATTTGAACACCGGGGAGCTGTTTTTT. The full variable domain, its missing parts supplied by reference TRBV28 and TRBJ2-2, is DVKVTQSSRYLVKRTGEKVFLECVQDMDHENMFWYRQDPGLGLRLIYFSYDVKMKEKGDIPEGYSVSREKKERFSLILESASTNQTSMYLCASSRKPNLNTGELFFGEGSRLTVL.

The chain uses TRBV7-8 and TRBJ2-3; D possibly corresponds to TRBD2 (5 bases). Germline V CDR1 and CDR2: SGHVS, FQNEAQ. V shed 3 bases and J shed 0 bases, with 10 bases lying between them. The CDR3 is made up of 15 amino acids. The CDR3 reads CASSLDFGSTDTQYF. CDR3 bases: TGTGCCAGCAGCTTGGACTTCGGAAGCACAGATACGCAGTATTTT.

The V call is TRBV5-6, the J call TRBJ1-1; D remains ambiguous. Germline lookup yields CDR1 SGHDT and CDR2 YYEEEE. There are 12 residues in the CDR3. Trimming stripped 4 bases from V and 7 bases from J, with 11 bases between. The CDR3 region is CASSPRRIEAFF. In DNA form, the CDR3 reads TGTGCCAGCAGCCCTCGACGGATTGAAGCTTTCTTT.

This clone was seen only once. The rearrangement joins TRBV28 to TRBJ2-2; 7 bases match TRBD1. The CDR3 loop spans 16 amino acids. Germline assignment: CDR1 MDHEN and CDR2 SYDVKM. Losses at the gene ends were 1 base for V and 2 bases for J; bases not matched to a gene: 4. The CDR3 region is CASSLLGTVNTGELFF. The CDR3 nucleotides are TGTGCCAGCAGTTTATTGGGGACAGTAAACACCGGGGAGCTGTTTTTT.

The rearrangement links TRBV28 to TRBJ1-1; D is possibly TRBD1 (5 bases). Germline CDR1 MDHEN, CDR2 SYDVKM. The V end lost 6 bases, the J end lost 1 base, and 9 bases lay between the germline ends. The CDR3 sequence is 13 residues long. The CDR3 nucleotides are TGTGCCAGCAGGGGACGGACGAACACTGAAGCTTTCTTT. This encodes CASRGRTNTEAFF.